This T cell receptor (beta chain) was captured by sequencing in a study of T cell responses to AZD1222 COVID-19 vaccine. Clones were read by immunoSEQ multiplex PCR, and TCRdb kept only the in-frame ones, dropping some. The sample records some 280,000 clones, 94% being singletons. As for this clone: What it binds is unknown.

General study points: Increased Spike-specific TCR breadth and depth were observed after two AZD1222 doses.

Trimming took off 7 bases at V and 8 bases at J, with 15 bases between the two ends. Looked up from germline, CDR1 is SGHRS and CDR2 is YFSETQ. The CDR3 sequence is 13 residues long. This clonotype was obtained from an adult who received the AZD1222 COVID-19 vaccine. Sequencing used peripheral blood, obtained 28 days after the second AZD1222 dose. J is TRBJ1-4 and V is TRBV5-1, with D possibly matching TRBD1 (5 bases). The CDR3 DNA sequence: TGCGCCAGCTTCAATTCCCCAGGGGAAAAACTGTTTTTT. This codes for CASFNSPGEKLFF.